The sequence of this T cell receptor (beta chain) was determined in a study of blood T cell repertoires in COVID-19. About the study: Collection of acute and convalescent COVID-19 samples took place in the United States, Italy and Spain.

Per the study methods: Estimated nucleated cell counts came from reference gene primer amplification. The protocol was immunoSEQ multiplex PCR, while the TCRdb copy is restricted to in-frame clones and leaves out a portion. V, J and clone size reflect that table, while D and trimming were determined from the DNA. The data show 90,000 to 150,000 clones, about 85% seen once. This CDR3 is built from 13 residues. Germline V gene sequence: CDR1 MNHEY, CDR2 SVGAGI. Trimming cost V 1 base and J 5 bases; bases outside gene matches: 1. The chain joins TRBV6-5 to TRBJ2-7, with 8 bases identical to TRBD1. The sequencing input was peripheral blood. The TCR was taken from a man aged 55 to 70 with acute or convalescent COVID-19. CDR3 protein: CASSYLTGDEQYF. Written as DNA, the CDR3 is TGTGCCAGCAGTTACTTGACAGGGGACGAGCAGTACTTC.